This T cell receptor beta chain appears in the sequencing data of a study of cytomegalovirus exposure and HLA in healthy donors. The germline V gene encodes CDR1 SGHTA and CDR2 FQGNSA. V lost 1 base, J lost 4 bases, and 16 bases lay in between. The CDR3 runs 16 residues. 60 Vbeta and 13 Jbeta primers were used in PCR. Clones were read by immunoSEQ multiplex PCR, and TCRdb kept only the in-frame ones, dropping some. The sample contains more than 140,000 clones, approximately 84% of which appear only once. The source is a woman between 35 and 50 years old in good health and CMV-seronegative. Material: PBMCs. The chain has TRBV7-2 and TRBJ1-2, with D possibly TRBD1 on 5 matching bases. CDR3 sequence reads: CASSLVFGGRAYGYTF. CDR3 DNA sequence: TGTGCCAGCAGCTTAGTTTTTGGCGGCAGGGCCTATGGCTACACCTTC.